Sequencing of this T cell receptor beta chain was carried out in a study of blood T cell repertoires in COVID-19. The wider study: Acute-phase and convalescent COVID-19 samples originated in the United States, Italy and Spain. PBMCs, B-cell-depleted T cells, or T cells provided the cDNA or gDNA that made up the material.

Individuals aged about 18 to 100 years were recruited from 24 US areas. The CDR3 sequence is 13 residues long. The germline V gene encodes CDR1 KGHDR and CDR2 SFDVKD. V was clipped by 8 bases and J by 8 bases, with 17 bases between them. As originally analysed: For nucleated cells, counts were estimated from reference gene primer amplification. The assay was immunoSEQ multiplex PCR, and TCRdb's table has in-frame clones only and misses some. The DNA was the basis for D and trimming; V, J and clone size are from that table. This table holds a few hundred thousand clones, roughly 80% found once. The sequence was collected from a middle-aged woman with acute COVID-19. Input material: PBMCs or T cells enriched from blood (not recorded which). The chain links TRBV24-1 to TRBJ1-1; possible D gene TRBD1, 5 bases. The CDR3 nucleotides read TGTGCCACCAACCTGAGGAGGGGAGTCGAAGCTTTCTTT. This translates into CATNLRRGVEAFF.